The following is a TCR beta chain sequence with its context. The record originates from a study of CD8+CD57+ T cells in acquired aplastic anemia. Profiling that covered TCR beta VDJ and CDR3 relied on genomic DNA as its template. TCRdb called the reads again in MiXCR, with one record for every CDR3 protein. The data hold more than 150,000 distinct CDR3 sequences, with approximately 48% observed a single time. All sequencing subjects had displayed CD8+CD57+ cell expansion on flow cytometry. This clonotype was sampled from a human donor with aplastic anemia. Sequencing input: sorted CD4+, CD8+, or CD8+CD57+ T cells (not recorded which) from PBMCs.

Written as DNA, the CDR3 is TGTGCCATCAGTGAGAAGGGAGCCCTGAACACTGAAGCTTTCTTT. This translates into CAISEKGALNTEAFF. The chain carries TRBV10-3 and TRBJ1-1; D is unresolved. Germline V gives CDR1 ENHRY, CDR2 SYGVKD. The germline V and J ends were trimmed by 2 bases and 0 bases, with 10 bases remaining between them. The CDR3 extends over 15 amino acids.